This T cell receptor beta chain was found in a study of shared clonotypes between healthy human individuals. Overall study: CD4 naive and memory got three plates each, CD8 naive two, CD8 memory one.

The CDR3 has 13 amino acids. Germline V gives CDR1 SGHTA, CDR2 FQGNSA. V lost 1 base, J lost 9 bases, and 11 bases lay in between. The study separated CD4+ cells into CD45RA+ naive and CD45RA-negative memory subsets. General study points: Measured sharing among donors was expected to vary with sequencing depth.

About this clone itself: Its antigen is unknown.

Profiled with immunoSEQ multiplex PCR; TCRdb holds only in-frame clones, not every one. Among about 2.4 million clones listed, roughly 93% were seen once. This TCR was recovered from a man in his late teens or twenties in good health. Some clones in this sample may be carry-over from other donors' samples. Specimen: naive CD4+ T cells from PBMCs. The subset denotes: CD45RA+ positively selected. The chain has TRBV7-2 and TRBJ2-3; D ambiguous. This chain's CDR3 is CASSLGPGETQYF. As DNA, the CDR3 is TGTGCCAGCAGCTTAGGACCGGGCGAGACGCAGTATTTT.